These T cell receptor beta chains were read from a single sample in a study of blood T cells in healthy people across ages. TCRdb passed the 5' RACE reads through MiXCR, listing each CDR3 protein once. The data hold roughly 2 million distinct CDR3 sequences, with about 50% observed a single time. Specimen: blood. These receptors were obtained from a woman in her thirties or forties in good health. CDR3s include the opening cysteine and the closing phenylalanine or tryptophan. The order of the fields is J gene, CDR3 length, V gene, clone size, D gene, CDR3 DNA, CDR3 protein. A D gene is named only where the DNA matches it firmly. The listing skips clone size in some rows; elsewhere it reads once, few, many or a size class.

TRBJ2-1,14,TRBV28,-,TRBD1,TGTGCCAGCTTGGCAGGGGGTTTCTACAATGAGCAGTTCTTC,CASLAGGFYNEQFF
TRBJ2-7,16,TRBV6-5,-,TRBD1,TGTGCCAGCAGCCCTGCCTGGGGACAGCTCTCCTACGAGCAGTACTTC,CASSPAWGQLSYEQYF
TRBJ1-4,12,TRBV5-1,-,-,TGCGCCAGCGGTTTGACTAATGAAAAACTGTTTTTT,CASGLTNEKLFF
TRBJ2-5,16,TRBV7-6,-,-,TGTGCCAGCAGCCCCCTCTTTCGTGGGATCCAAGAGACCCAGTACTTC,CASSPLFRGIQETQYF
TRBJ1-5,13,TRBV28,-,-,TGTGCCAGCAGTTCCCCTGGTGGGCACACCCAGCATTTT,CASSSPGGHTQHF
TRBJ2-5,15,TRBV11-1,many,TRBD1,TGTGCCAGCAGCGTCCGGGACAGACTTCAAGAGACCCAGTACTTC,CASSVRDRLQETQYF
TRBJ1-1,16,TRBV7-2,-,-,TGTGCCAGCAGGCAATATAAGGGGGAGGTTAGCACTGAAGCTTTCTTT,CASRQYKGEVSTEAFF
TRBJ1-1,20,TRBV4-3,-,TRBD1,TGCGCCAGCAGCCAAGATACACTCCGGGACAGGGGGCCAATGAACACTGAAGCTTTCTTT,CASSQDTLRDRGPMNTEAFF
TRBJ2-1,15,TRBV12-3/TRBV12-4,-,TRBD2,TGTGCCAGCAGTTCTAGCGGGGGGAGGACGAATGAGCAGTTCTTC,CASSSSGGRTNEQFF
TRBJ2-3,12,TRBV5-1,many,-,TGTGCCAGCAGCTTAATCGCCGATACGCAGTATTTT,CASSLIADTQYF
TRBJ2-7,15,TRBV7-2,-,TRBD2,TGTGCCAGCAGCTTTGGCACTAGCGGGGACTACGAGCAGTACTTC,CASSFGTSGDYEQYF
TRBJ2-5,14,TRBV20-1,-,TRBD2,TGCAGTGCTAGTAGCGGGGGGGCCCCAGAGACCCAGTACTTC,CSASSGGAPETQYF
TRBJ2-6,15,TRBV29-1,-,TRBD1,TGCAGCGTCCGGGACAGGGGGAAAGGGGCCAACGTCCTGACTTTC,CSVRDRGKGANVLTF
TRBJ2-3,14,TRBV20-1,-,-,TGCAGTGCCCTTCTACCGATCTCTACAGATACGCAGTATTTT,CSALLPISTDTQYF
TRBJ1-2,15,TRBV20-1,-,-,TGCAGTGCTAGGGCCCTACAGGGATTGTCGCTTGGCTACACCTTC,CSARALQGLSLGYTF
TRBJ2-7,16,TRBV19,-,TRBD2,TGTGCCAGTAGTATCCCCCGGGCGGGGGGTCATAACGAGCAGTACTTC,CASSIPRAGGHNEQYF
TRBJ2-6,18,TRBV5-1,few,-,TGCGCCAGCAGCTTGAGACCGCGAGATGGGACTGGGGCCAACGTCCTGACTTTC,CASSLRPRDGTGANVLTF
TRBJ2-1,16,TRBV28,-,TRBD2,TGTGCCAGCAGTCTAGCGGGGGACGCGTTCTACAATGAGCAGTTCTTC,CASSLAGDAFYNEQFF
TRBJ1-3,14,TRBV20-1,-,-,TGCAGTGCTAGAGATCGGAAGGGGCTGGACACCATATATTTT,CSARDRKGLDTIYF
TRBJ2-3,15,TRBV11-2,-,TRBD1,TGTGCCAGCAGCTCCGACAGGGAGAACCTAGATACGCAGTATTTT,CASSSDRENLDTQYF
TRBJ1-2,13,TRBV20-1,-,-,TGCAGTGCTAAACAGTCCGCTAACTATGGCTACACCTTC,CSAKQSANYGYTF
TRBJ2-5,16,TRBV6-6,-,-,TGTACCAGCAGGATCGGGTCGAGGCACGTAAAAGAGACCCAGTACTTC,CTSRIGSRHVKETQYF
TRBJ1-2,13,TRBV6-2/TRBV6-3,-,-,TGTGCCAGCAGAAACGCGGGGGTCTATGGCTACACCTTC,CASRNAGVYGYTF
TRBJ1-2,16,TRBV27,-,TRBD1,TGTGCCAGCAGTTCCCTTTTTCCAGGGGGCGGGGGTGGCTACACCTTC,CASSSLFPGGGGGYTF
TRBJ2-3,15,TRBV7-2,-,-,TGTGCCAGCAGCTCCGGGGGTACCGCCACAGATACGCAGTATTTT,CASSSGGTATDTQYF
TRBJ1-4,15,TRBV6-6,-,-,TGTGCCAGCAGGGACATAACTCCAACTAATGAAAAACTGTTTTTT,CASRDITPTNEKLFF
TRBJ1-2,12,TRBV19,-,-,TGTGCCAGTAGTATTTCAGCGGATGGCTACACCTTC,CASSISADGYTF
TRBJ1-1,12,TRBV28,-,-,TGTGCCAGCAGTTTGACACGGTCCGAAGCTTTCTTT,CASSLTRSEAFF
TRBJ1-2,12,TRBV20-1,few,TRBD1,TGCAGTGCTGATACAGGGGACTATGGCTACACCTTC,CSADTGDYGYTF